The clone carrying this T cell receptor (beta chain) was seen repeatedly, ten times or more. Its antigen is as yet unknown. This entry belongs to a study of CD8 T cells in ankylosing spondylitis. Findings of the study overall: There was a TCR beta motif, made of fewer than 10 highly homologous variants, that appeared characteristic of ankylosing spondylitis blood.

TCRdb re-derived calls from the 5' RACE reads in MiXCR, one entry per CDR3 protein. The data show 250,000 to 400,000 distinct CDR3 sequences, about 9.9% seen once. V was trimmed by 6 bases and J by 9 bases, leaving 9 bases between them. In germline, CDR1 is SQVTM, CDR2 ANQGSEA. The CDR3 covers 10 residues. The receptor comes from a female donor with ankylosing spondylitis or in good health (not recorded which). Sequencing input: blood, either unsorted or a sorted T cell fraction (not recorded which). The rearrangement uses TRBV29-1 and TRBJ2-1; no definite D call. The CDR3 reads CSVPWGEQFF. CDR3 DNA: TGCAGCGTCCCTTGGGGTGAGCAGTTCTTC.